A selection of T cell receptor beta chains follows, all from one sample in a study of CD8 T cells in Susac syndrome. TCRdb ran MiXCR on the immunoSEQ multiplex PCR reads and lists one entry per CDR3 protein. The table includes 90,000 to 150,000 distinct CDR3 sequences, more than 85% detected once. Sequencing was done on a sample of CD4+ T cells from PBMCs. Receptors were obtained from a human donor with multiple sclerosis. The CDR3 runs from the conserved cysteine through the conserved F or W. The D gene is left open where the match is weak. The size field is filled for only some rows; it gives once, few, many or a size class.

v_call clone_size d_call cdr3_aa
TRBV20-1 NA TRBD2 CSAREKGGGAYNEQFF
TRBV5-1 NA NA CASSFSETRGEAFF
TRBV19 NA TRBD1 CASSIYWLGTVSNQPQHF
TRBV18 NA TRBD1 CASSPRSQGDNEQFF
TRBV7-9 NA NA CASSTPGQPQHF
TRBV7-9 NA NA CASSSGGVNEKLFF
TRBV3-1 NA NA CASSQIGGMGGPGGTQYF
TRBV11-2 NA TRBD1 CASSWNRDRGMKNIQYF
TRBV20-1 NA NA CSARTAAATDTQYF
TRBV7-2 NA NA CASSLTVQETQYF
TRBV12-3/TRBV12-4 NA TRBD2 CASSPSGGREETQYF
TRBV3-1 NA NA CASSQGWTADSPLHF
TRBV7-9 few NA CASSSGHDRPDTQYF